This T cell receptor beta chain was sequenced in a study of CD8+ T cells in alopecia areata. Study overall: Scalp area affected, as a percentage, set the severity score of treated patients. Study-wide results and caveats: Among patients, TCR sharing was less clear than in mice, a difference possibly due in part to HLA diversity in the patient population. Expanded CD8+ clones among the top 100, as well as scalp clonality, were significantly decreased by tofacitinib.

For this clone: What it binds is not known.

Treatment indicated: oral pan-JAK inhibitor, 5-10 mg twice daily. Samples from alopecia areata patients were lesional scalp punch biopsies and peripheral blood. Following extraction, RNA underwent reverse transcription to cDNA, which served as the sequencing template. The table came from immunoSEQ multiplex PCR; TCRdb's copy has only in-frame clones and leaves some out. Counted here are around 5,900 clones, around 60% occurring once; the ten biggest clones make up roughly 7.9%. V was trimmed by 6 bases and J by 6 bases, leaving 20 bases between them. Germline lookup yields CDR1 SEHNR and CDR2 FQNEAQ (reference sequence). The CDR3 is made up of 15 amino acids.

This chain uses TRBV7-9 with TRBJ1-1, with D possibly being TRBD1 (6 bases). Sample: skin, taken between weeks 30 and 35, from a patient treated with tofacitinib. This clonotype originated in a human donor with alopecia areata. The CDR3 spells CASSRAGEYRAEAFF. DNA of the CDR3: TGTGCCAGCAGTCGAGCAGGGGAATATCGGGCTGAAGCTTTCTTT.